The source of this T cell receptor (beta chain) is a study of persistence of HIV-infected CD4 T cells. Stimulation used 7.5 to 10 ug/mL lysate from CMV-infected fibroblasts. Memory cells lacking CD40L and CD69 with high CD45RO were sorted. The immunoSEQ assay was version 4, run in survey mode. Here immunoSEQ multiplex PCR was the method, and the copy in TCRdb shows in-frame clones only, minus some. This sample has around 28,000 clones; around four fifths occur once, and the top ten carry 0.81%. As regards this clone: The antigen remains undetermined.

The sequence was obtained from an adult woman with HIV who was CMV-seropositive. Material: CD4+ T cells sorted from PBMCs after roughly 17-hour stimulation, obtained from a patient who received antiretroviral therapy.

DNA of the CDR3: TGTGCCAGCAGCCAATGGAACACCGGGGAGCTGTTTTTT. Amino acids: CASSQWNTGELFF. V usage is TRBV3-1 (or the pseudogene TRBV3-2) and J usage is TRBJ2-2; D gene unclear. Per germline, CDR1 LGHDT and CDR2 YNNKEL (reference sequence). The CDR3 length is 13 residues. Between the trimmed V and J ends, which lost 2 bases and 1 base, there was a span of 2 bases.